A single sample gave rise to the 28 T cell receptor beta chains below, sequenced in a study of beta chain features in type 1 diabetes. Of the isolated RNA, all was reverse transcribed, and so the sequenced material was expressed TCRB transcripts. The protocol was immunoSEQ multiplex PCR, while the TCRdb copy is restricted to in-frame clones and leaves out a portion. This table has hundreds of thousands of clones, about a sixth appearing once. The sample consisted of naive CD4+ T cells from blood. The receptors stem from a young man in good health.

This clone was counted only a few times. The rearrangement joins TRBV10-3 to TRBJ2-1, with 10 bases fitting TRBD2. V was clipped by 6 bases and J by 8 bases; unmatched bases: 7. CDR1 is ENHRY, CDR2 SYGVKD, per germline. CDR3 size: 14 residues. The CDR3 sequence is CAIRTHGLADEQFF. DNA of the CDR3: TGTGCCATCAGGACCCACGGACTAGCGGATGAGCAGTTCTTC.

The CDR3 DNA reads TGTGCCAGCAGTTACTCGGGGCAGGGGGTCTATGGCTACACCTTC. Amino acids: CASSYSGQGVYGYTF. The rearrangement uses TRBV6-5 and TRBJ1-2; 7 bases are a match to TRBD1. The trim removed 0 bases at V and 4 bases at J, leaving 5 bases unmatched. CDR1 MNHEY and CDR2 SVGAGI come from the germline V gene. The CDR3 is made up of 15 amino acids.

This clone was seen only a few times. This specimen includes other DNA sequences encoding the same CDR3. The rearrangement joins TRBV5-1 to TRBJ2-5; 7 bases align to TRBD2. The ends lost 4 bases at V and 5 bases at J; junction bases unmatched: 5. CDR1 and CDR2 (germline): SGHRS, YFSETQ. The CDR3 runs 13 residues. For the CDR3, the DNA is TGCGCCAGCAGCCCGCAGGGAGGGGAGACCCAGTACTTC. This codes for CASSPQGGETQYF. Combining the CDR3 with reference TRBV5-1 and TRBJ2-5 gives the whole variable domain KAGVTQTPRYLIKTRGQQVTLSCSPISGHRSVSWYQQTPGQGLQFLFEYFSETQRNKGNFPGRFSGRQFSNSRSEMNVSTLELGDSALYLCASSPQGGETQYFGPGTRLLVL.

This clone has just a few counts. The genes are TRBV6-6 and TRBJ2-7; D is uncertain. CDR1 is MNHNY, CDR2 SVGAGI, per germline (reference sequence). The length of the CDR3 is 13 residues. V was cut by 2 bases and J by 2 bases, with 7 bases left in between. CDR3 loop: CASSYDKAYEQYF. The CDR3 nucleotides read TGTGCCAGCAGTTACGACAAGGCCTACGAGCAGTACTTC.

In this sample, this clone turned up many times. The J gene is TRBJ2-4, the V gene TRBV2; 8 bases are a match to TRBD1. This CDR3 is built from 16 residues. Germline loops: CDR1 SNHLY, CDR2 FYNNEI. Trimming at V came to 0 bases and at J to 8 bases, leaving 9 bases not matched to a gene. CDR3 amino acids: CASSEARRTGRYIQYF. The DNA for the CDR3 is TGTGCCAGCAGTGAAGCTAGGCGGACAGGGCGATACATTCAGTACTTC.

The chain carries TRBV7-2 and TRBJ2-1, with TRBD2 as a possible D gene (6 bases). CDR1 and CDR2 (germline): SGHTA, FQGNSA. This CDR3 has 16 residues. V lost 7 bases and J 0 bases, leaving 16 bases between the germline ends. CDR3 sequence: CASTLGGWSSYNEQFF. For the CDR3, the DNA is TGTGCCAGCACCCTGGGAGGTTGGAGCTCCTACAATGAGCAGTTCTTC.

This clone came up once. The chain joins TRBV5-4 to TRBJ2-2; 9 bases line up with TRBD2. V dropped 0 bases and J dropped 2; count of bases not matched to a gene: 5. Germline V gene data show CDR1 as SGHNT and CDR2 as YYREEE (reference sequence). There are 17 residues in the CDR3. The CDR3 DNA reads as TGTGCCAGCAGCTTGGGTAGCGGGGGACTCAACACCGGGGAGCTGTTTTTT. Protein: CASSLGSGGLNTGELFF.

This clone occurred a few times. The rearrangement uses TRBV28 and TRBJ2-2; D not resolved. The germline V gene has CDR1 MDHEN and CDR2 SYDVKM. Between the trimmed V and J ends, which lost 8 bases and 6 bases, there was a span of 10 bases. The CDR3 totals 12 residues. The CDR3 here is CASLGLAGELFF. The CDR3 coding sequence is TGTGCCAGCCTAGGGTTGGCCGGGGAGCTGTTTTTT.

There are a few counts of this clone. The gene calls are TRBV4-3 and TRBJ1-2, with D hard to call. The ends were cut back, 0 bases at V and 5 bases at J, with 10 bases in the middle. CDR3 length: 14 residues. The germline CDR1 and CDR2 sequences are LGHNA and YSLEER. The CDR3 nucleotides read TGCGCCAGCAGCCAAGAAAGCCAGATATATGGCTACACCTTC. The encoded protein is CASSQESQIYGYTF.

This clone has more than one count but fewer than ten. The V and J genes are TRBV9 and TRBJ2-7; 8 bases map to TRBD2. The CDR3 runs 16 residues. V lost 0 bases and J lost 6; bases outside the gene matches: 11. From germline, CDR1 is SGDLS and CDR2 YYNGEE. CDR3 DNA: TGTGCCAGCAGCGTAGGATTCGTGGGAACTAGCGGCGAGCAGTACTTC. It translates to CASSVGFVGTSGEQYF.

The chain joins TRBV5-1 to TRBJ2-3; D remains ambiguous. Germline CDR1 is SGHRS and CDR2 is YFSETQ. This CDR3 contains 14 residues. Trimming removed 4 bases from V and 1 base from J, with 10 bases in between. CDR3 sequence reads: CASSVGSGTDTQYF. The CDR3 region has the DNA TGCGCCAGCAGCGTAGGGTCAGGCACAGATACGCAGTATTTT.

The chain has TRBV25-1 and TRBJ1-2; D perhaps matches TRBD1 (5 bases). This CDR3 region has 11 residues. Germline V gene lookup returns CDR1 MGHDK and CDR2 SYGVNS. V was shortened by 3 bases and J by 6 bases, with 5 bases between the two germline ends. CDR3 protein: CASSDRDGYTF. As DNA, the CDR3 is TGTGCCAGCAGTGACAGGGATGGCTACACCTTC.

About this clone itself: This CDR3 is also generated by other DNA sequences in the sample. V is TRBV28 and J is TRBJ2-7, with D possibly being TRBD2 (5 bases). Germline CDR1 MDHEN, CDR2 SYDVKM. This CDR3 has 13 residues. V was clipped by 4 bases and J by 4 bases, with 11 bases between them. The CDR3 DNA sequence: TGTGCCAGCAGTTCATCGGACTTTTACGAGCAGTACTTC. Amino acid sequence: CASSSSDFYEQYF.

In DNA form, the CDR3 reads TGTGCCAGCAGCTTGTCTTCTTCTAACTATGGCTACACCTTC. Amino acids: CASSLSSSNYGYTF. This rearrangement joins TRBV5-4 to TRBJ1-2; D ambiguous. Germline V gives CDR1 SGHNT, CDR2 YYREEE (reference sequence). CDR3 length: 14 residues. V lost 1 base, J lost 0 bases, and 7 bases lay in between.

This clone was counted between two and nine times. This chain connects TRBV12-5 to TRBJ1-2; possibly TRBD1 for D (6 bases). The CDR3 loop spans 13 amino acids. CDR1 and CDR2 (germline): LGHNT, FRNRAP. V shed 7 bases and J shed 2 bases, with 11 bases lying between them. In nucleotides, the CDR3 is TGTGCTAGTGCCAGAGACAGGAACTATGGCTACACCTTC. Translation gives CASARDRNYGYTF.

This clone showed up just a few times. The rearrangement joins TRBV28 to TRBJ2-4, with 7 bases aligning to TRBD1. The CDR3 is made up of 17 amino acids. The V gene end was trimmed by 3 bases and the J gene end by 3 bases; junction bases not matched to a gene: 11. Germline-derived CDR1 and CDR2 are MDHEN and SYDVKM. CDR3 DNA sequence: TGTGCCAGCAGTTTTCTTGAGGGGGCTGGTGGCAAAAACATTCAGTACTTC. Protein: CASSFLEGAGGKNIQYF.

The gene calls are TRBV10-3 and TRBJ2-1; 13 bases align to TRBD2. This CDR3 has 16 amino acids. In germline, CDR1 is ENHRY, CDR2 SYGVKD. V dropped 3 bases and J dropped 5; count of bases not matched to a gene: 4. The CDR3, as DNA: TGTGCCATCAGTGACCCTGGACTAGCGGGAGACAATGAGCAGTTCTTC. Its translation is CAISDPGLAGDNEQFF.

The chain has TRBV5-1 and TRBJ1-2, with 9 bases matching TRBD1. The V and J ends lost 4 bases and 4 bases, in that order; junction bases with no gene match: 8. CDR1 is SGHRS and CDR2 is YFSETQ in the germline V gene. The CDR3 is 15 amino acids. This chain's CDR3 is CASSHEPGQGYGYTF. CDR3 in DNA: TGCGCCAGCAGCCATGAACCGGGACAGGGCTATGGCTACACCTTC.

This clone was picked up a small number of times. The chain uses TRBV28 and TRBJ2-3, with D unclear. The CDR3 sequence is 14 residues long. Trimming removed 4 bases from V and 4 bases from J, with 12 bases in between. Germline values: CDR1 MDHEN, CDR2 SYDVKM. This CDR3 reads CASSSYSASDTQYF. Written as DNA, the CDR3 is TGTGCCAGCAGTTCCTACAGCGCCTCAGATACGCAGTATTTT.

The genes are TRBV4-2 and TRBJ2-1; either TRBD1 or TRBD2 may supply D (6 bases each). V gave up 4 bases and J gave up 6 bases, with 13 bases separating them. This CDR3 region has 14 residues. Germline loops: CDR1 LGHNA, CDR2 YNFKEQ. In DNA, the CDR3 is TGTGCCAGCAGCCTACGAGGGGGGCGCAATGAGCAGTTCTTC. Residues: CASSLRGGRNEQFF.

V usage is TRBV7-2 and J usage is TRBJ2-1; maybe TRBD2 (6 bases). The V gene's germline CDR1 is SGHTA and CDR2 FQGNSA. V lost 5 bases and J lost 10, with 12 bases in between. The CDR3 loop spans 12 amino acids. Here the CDR3 DNA reads TGTGCCAGCAGCCCCCGGAGGGGAGAGCAGTTCTTC. Translating gives CASSPRRGEQFF.

The V and J genes are TRBV19 and TRBJ1-1; D is unclear. CDR1 and CDR2 from the germline V gene are LNHDA and SQIVND (reference sequence). CDR3 length: 11 residues. V lost 7 bases and J lost 3, with 6 bases in between. The CDR3 nucleotides are TGTGCCAGTACGTTAGACACTGAAGCTTTCTTT. It yields the protein CASTLDTEAFF.

The rearrangement uses TRBV14 and TRBJ2-7; D possibly corresponds to TRBD1 (5 bases). The CDR3 is 13 amino acids. Trimming took off 2 bases at V and 3 bases at J, with 8 bases between the two ends. CDR1 and CDR2 from the germline V gene are SGHDN and FVKESK. The CDR3 here is CASSQRQGYEQYF. The CDR3 DNA is TGTGCCAGCAGCCAAAGGCAGGGCTACGAGCAGTACTTC. Complete variable domain (other parts from reference TRBV14 and TRBJ2-7): EAGVTQFPSHSVIEKGQTVTLRCDPISGHDNLYWYRRVMGKEIKFLLHFVKESKQDESGMPNNRFLAERTGGTYSTLKVQPAELEDSGVYFCASSQRQGYEQYFGPGTRLTVT.

The genes are TRBV4-3 and TRBJ1-4; D ambiguous. Germline V CDR1 and CDR2: LGHNA, YSLEER. The V and J ends lost 6 bases and 0 bases respectively, with 11 bases between them. The CDR3 totals 15 residues. This CDR3 is CASSRPGATNEKLFF. CDR3 DNA: TGCGCCAGCAGTCGCCCCGGGGCAACTAATGAAAAACTGTTTTTT.

This clone was detected only a few times. The chain combines TRBV13 with TRBJ2-5; maybe TRBD1 (7 bases). This CDR3 has 16 amino acids. Germline-derived CDR1 and CDR2 are PRHDT and FYEKMQ (reference sequence). V was trimmed by 3 bases and J by 1 base, leaving 15 bases between them. CDR3 amino acids: CASSLQQGRFQETQYF. CDR3 nucleotides: TGTGCCAGCAGCTTGCAACAGGGGAGGTTCCAAGAGACCCAGTACTTC.

The chain carries TRBV5-1 and TRBJ2-5, with D perhaps being TRBD1 or TRBD2 (5 bases each). The DNA end is a closer match to TRBJ2-7, so the J assignment may be wrong. The CDR3 has 15 residues. Germline CDR1 SGHRS, CDR2 YFSETQ. The CDR3 here is CASSLGGTETYEQYF. Here the CDR3 DNA reads TGCGCCAGCAGCTTGGGAGGGACGGAGACCTACGAGCAGTACTTC.

The rearrangement joins TRBV23-1 to TRBJ2-7, with 7 bases lining up with TRBD2. TRBV23-1 belongs to the ORF category, with a function that is uncertain. Germline trimming cut 7 bases from V and 2 bases from J; bases unmatched to any gene: 8. This CDR3 has 14 residues. This chain's CDR3 is CASITLADTYEQYF. The CDR3 nucleotides are TGCGCCAGCATCACTCTAGCGGACACCTACGAGCAGTACTTC.

CDR3 sequence reads: CASSSQGGARTDTQYF. In nucleotides, the CDR3 is TGTGCCAGCAGCTCCCAAGGGGGGGCCCGCACAGATACGCAGTATTTT. V gene TRBV11-2 combines with J gene TRBJ2-3; perhaps TRBD2 as D (7 bases). Trimming removed 4 bases at V and 1 base at J, with 15 bases between. The CDR3 extends over 16 amino acids. Germline CDR1 SGHAT, CDR2 FQNNGV.